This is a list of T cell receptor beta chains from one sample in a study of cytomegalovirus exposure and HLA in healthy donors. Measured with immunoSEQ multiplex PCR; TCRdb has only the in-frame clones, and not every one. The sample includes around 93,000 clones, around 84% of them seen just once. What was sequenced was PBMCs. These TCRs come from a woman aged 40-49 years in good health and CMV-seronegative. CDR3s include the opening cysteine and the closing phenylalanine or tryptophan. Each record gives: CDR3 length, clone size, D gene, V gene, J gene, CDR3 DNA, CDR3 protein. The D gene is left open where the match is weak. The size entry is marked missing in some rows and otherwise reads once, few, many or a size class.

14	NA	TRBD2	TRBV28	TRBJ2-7	TGTGCCAGCAGTTTAACGGGAGGGATTGGCGAGCAGTACTTC	CASSLTGGIGEQYF
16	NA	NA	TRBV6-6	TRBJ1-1	TGTGCCAGCAGCCCCCCCGGGGGGCCCATGAACACTGAAGCTTTCTTT	CASSPPGGPMNTEAFF
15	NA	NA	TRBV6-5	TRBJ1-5	TGTGCCAGCAGTTACTCCAGGTCGACCAAGTGGCCCCAGCATTTT	CASSYSRSTKWPQHF
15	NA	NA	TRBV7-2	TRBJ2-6	TGTGCCAGCAGCTCCGGGGTTTCTGGGGCCAACGTCCTGACTTTC	CASSSGVSGANVLTF
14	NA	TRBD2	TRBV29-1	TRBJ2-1	TGCAGCGTTGACGGCGGGAGCACCTACAATGAGCAGTTCTTC	CSVDGGSTYNEQFF
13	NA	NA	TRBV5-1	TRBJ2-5	TGCGCCAGCCAGGTTGAGGGAGTGGAGACCCAGTACTTC	CASQVEGVETQYF
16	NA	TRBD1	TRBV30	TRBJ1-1	TGTGCCTGGAGCCCCGTGGGGACAGTTCCGAACACTGAAGCTTTCTTT	CAWSPVGTVPNTEAFF
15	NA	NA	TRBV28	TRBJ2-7	TGTGCCAGCAGTGATCAGACGGGAGTAATGTCTGAGCAGTACTTC	CASSDQTGVMSEQYF
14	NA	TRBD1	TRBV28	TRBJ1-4	TGTGCCAGCAAATTCAGACACAGGGGTGAAAAACTGTTTTTT	CASKFRHRGEKLFF
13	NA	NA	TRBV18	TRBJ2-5	TGTGCCAGCTCATCCAGGGGTGGGGAGACCCAGTACTTC	CASSSRGGETQYF
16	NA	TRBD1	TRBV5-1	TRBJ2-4	TGCGCCAGCAGCCCGGAGACAGGGATCGGGTCAAACATTCAGTACTTC	CASSPETGIGSNIQYF
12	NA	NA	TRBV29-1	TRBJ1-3	TGCAGCGCCCGGGAGGGGGGAAACACCATATATTTT	CSAREGGNTIYF
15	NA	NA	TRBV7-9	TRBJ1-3	TGTGCCAGCAGCTTAGTCGTCCCGTATGGAAACACCATATATTTT	CASSLVVPYGNTIYF
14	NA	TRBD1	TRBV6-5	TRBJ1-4	TGTGCCAGCAGTTTCACAGGGGTCAATGAAAAACTGTTTTTT	CASSFTGVNEKLFF
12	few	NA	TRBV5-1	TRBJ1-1	TGCGCCAGCAGCCAGGGATTAACTGAAGCTTTCTTT	CASSQGLTEAFF
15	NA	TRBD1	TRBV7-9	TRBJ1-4	TGTGCCAGCAGCTTACAGGGGACAGGGGGTGAAAAACTGTTTTTT	CASSLQGTGGEKLFF
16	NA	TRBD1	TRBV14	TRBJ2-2	TGTGCCAGCAGCCAAACCAGGGGGATGAACACCGGGGAGCTGTTTTTT	CASSQTRGMNTGELFF
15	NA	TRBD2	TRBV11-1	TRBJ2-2	TGTGCCAGCAGCCAAGCGGGGAGGGACACCGGGGAGCTGTTTTTT	CASSQAGRDTGELFF
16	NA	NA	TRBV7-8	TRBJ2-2	TGTGCCAGCAGCTCCACCGGGACCGCGGGGACCGGGGAGCTGTTTTTT	CASSSTGTAGTGELFF
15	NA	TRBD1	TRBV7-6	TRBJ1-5	TGTGCCAGCACTTCCGGGACAGGGAGGAATCAGCCCCAGCATTTT	CASTSGTGRNQPQHF
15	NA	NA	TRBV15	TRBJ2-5	TGTGCCACCAGCAGAGGCGATTGGCGGGTTAAGGCCCAGTACTTC	CATSRGDWRVKAQYF
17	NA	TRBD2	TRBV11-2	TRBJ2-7	TGTGCCAGCAGCTTAGATCGGCGGGGGGCCGGAATAGACGAGCAGTACTTC	CASSLDRRGAGIDEQYF
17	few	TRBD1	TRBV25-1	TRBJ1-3	TGTGCCAGCAGTCAAACTACCGGGACAGAGGGTGGAAACACCATATATTTT	CASSQTTGTEGGNTIYF
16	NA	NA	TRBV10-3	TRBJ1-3	TGTGCCATCAGTGCCCGGGACTTCAGCTCTGGAAACACCATATATTTT	CAISARDFSSGNTIYF
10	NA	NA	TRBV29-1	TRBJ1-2	TGCAGCGTTGAAGGAGGGGGCTACACCTTC	CSVEGGGYTF
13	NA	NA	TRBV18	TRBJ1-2	TGTGCCAGCTCACCACGGGGGGGCGAAGGCTACACCTTC	CASSPRGGEGYTF
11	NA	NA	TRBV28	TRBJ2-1	TGTGCCATCGGGCGGGTAGGGAAGCAGTTCTTC	CAIGRVGKQFF
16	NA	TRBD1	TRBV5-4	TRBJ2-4	TGTGCCAGCAGCTTGGGGCAGGGGGAGGCCAAAAACATTCAGTACTTC	CASSLGQGEAKNIQYF
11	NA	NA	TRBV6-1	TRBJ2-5	TGTGCCAGCAGTGAGTTCGAGGCCCAGTACTTC	CASSEFEAQYF
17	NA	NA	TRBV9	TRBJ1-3	TGTGCCAGCAGCGTAGGTCCAGGGAGGTGGACGGGAAACACCATATATTTT	CASSVGPGRWTGNTIYF
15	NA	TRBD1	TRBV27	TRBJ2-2	TGTGCCAGCAGACGCGGACAGGGGCTCACCGGGGAGCTGTTTTTT	CASRRGQGLTGELFF
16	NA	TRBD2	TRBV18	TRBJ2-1	TGTGCCAGCTCACCACCAGGCGGGAGGGCCGGGTATGAGCAGTTCTTC	CASSPPGGRAGYEQFF
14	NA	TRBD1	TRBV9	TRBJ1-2	TGTGCCAGCAGCGCCGGACAGGACAACTATGGCTACACCTTC	CASSAGQDNYGYTF
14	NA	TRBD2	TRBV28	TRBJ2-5	TGTGCCAGCAGTTTCCAGGGCGGGGGAGAGACCCAGTACTTC	CASSFQGGGETQYF
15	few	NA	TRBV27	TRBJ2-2	TGTGCCAGCAGGTCCCTAGCTGGCGAGACCGGGGAGCTGTTTTTT	CASRSLAGETGELFF
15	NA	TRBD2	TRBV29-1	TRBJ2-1	TGCAGCGTTGACGGGGCTAGCGGGACGGCATTTGAGCAGTTCTTC	CSVDGASGTAFEQFF
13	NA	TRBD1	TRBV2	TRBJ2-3	TGTGCCACAACAGGGGAAGTGGCAGATACGCAGTATTTT	CATTGEVADTQYF
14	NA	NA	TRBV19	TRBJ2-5	TGTGCCAGTAGGTATTCGACAGGACAAGAGACCCAGTACTTC	CASRYSTGQETQYF
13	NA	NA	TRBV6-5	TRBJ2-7	TGTGCCAGCAGCCGGGACTCCCTTTCCGAGCAGTACTTC	CASSRDSLSEQYF
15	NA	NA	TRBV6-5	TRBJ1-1	TGTGCCAGCAGGGATCGACGATTACGAGGCACTGAAGCTTTCTTT	CASRDRRLRGTEAFF
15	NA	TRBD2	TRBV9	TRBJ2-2	TGTGCCAGCAGCGTAACTAGCGGGAACACCGGGGAGCTGTTTTTT	CASSVTSGNTGELFF
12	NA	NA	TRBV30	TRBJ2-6	TGTGCCTGGACAGCTGGGGCCAACGTCCTGACTTTC	CAWTAGANVLTF
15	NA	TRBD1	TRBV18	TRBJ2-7	TGTGCCAGCTCACCGAAAAGACAGGGGGATGGGGAGCAGTACTTC	CASSPKRQGDGEQYF
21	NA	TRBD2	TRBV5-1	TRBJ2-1	TGCGCCAGCAGCCCACGCCTGACCGGGACTAGCGGGAAGAAGCTTTGGAATGAGCAGTTCTTC	CASSPRLTGTSGKKLWNEQFF
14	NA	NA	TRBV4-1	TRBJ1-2	TGCGCCAGCAGCCAACAGGGCCCGAGTTGGGGCTACACCTTC	CASSQQGPSWGYTF
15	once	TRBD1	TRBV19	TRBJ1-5	TGTGCCAGTCGCACCCCGGGACAGGGCAATCAGCCCCAGCATTTT	CASRTPGQGNQPQHF
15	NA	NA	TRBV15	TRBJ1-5	TGTGCCACCAGCAGAGACCTTACAGGGAAGAAGCCCCAGCATTTT	CATSRDLTGKKPQHF
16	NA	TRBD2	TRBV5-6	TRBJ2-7	TGTGCCAGCAGCTTTCACTCCGGGACTAGCGGTTACGAGCAGTACTTC	CASSFHSGTSGYEQYF
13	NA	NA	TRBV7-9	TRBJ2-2	TGTGCCAGCAGCGTAACAGTCACCGGGGAGCTGTTTTTT	CASSVTVTGELFF
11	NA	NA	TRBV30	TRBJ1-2	TGTGCCTCCCGCAGGATGCATGGCTACACCTTC	CASRRMHGYTF
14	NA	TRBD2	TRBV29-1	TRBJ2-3	TGCAGCGTCTATCTAGCGGGAGGCACAGATACGCAGTATTTT	CSVYLAGGTDTQYF
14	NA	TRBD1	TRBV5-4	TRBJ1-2	TGTGCCAGCAGCTTGGACAGGGGGATCTATGGCTACACCTTC	CASSLDRGIYGYTF
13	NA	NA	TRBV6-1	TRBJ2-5	TGTGCCACCTCAGGGGTAGGATGGAGGACCCAGTACTTC	CATSGVGWRTQYF
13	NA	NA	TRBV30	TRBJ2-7	TGTGCCTGGAGTGTAGCAGGGATCGGCGAGCAGTACTTC	CAWSVAGIGEQYF
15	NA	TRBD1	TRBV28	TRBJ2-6	TGTGCCAGCAGTACAGGGGGCGCCGGGGCCAACGTCCTGACTTTC	CASSTGGAGANVLTF
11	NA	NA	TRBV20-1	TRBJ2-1	TGCAGTGCTGGTAAAAACTCTGAGCAGTTCTTC	CSAGKNSEQFF
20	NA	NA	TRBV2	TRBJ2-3	TGTGCCAGCAGTGAAGATCATTTTAGGGAGATAGCGGTTAGCACAGATACGCAGTATTTT	CASSEDHFREIAVSTDTQYF
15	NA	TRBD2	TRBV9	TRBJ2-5	TGTGCCAGCAGCGGGGGGACTAGCGGGATAGAGACCCAGTACTTC	CASSGGTSGIETQYF
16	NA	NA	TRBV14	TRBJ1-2	TGTGCCAGCAGCCAGCTGAATGAGTTTACTAACTATGGCTACACCTTC	CASSQLNEFTNYGYTF
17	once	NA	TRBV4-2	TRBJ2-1	TGTGCCAGCAGCCAAGAGGGGTTTGGAGGAGGGTCCAATGAGCAGTTCTTC	CASSQEGFGGGSNEQFF